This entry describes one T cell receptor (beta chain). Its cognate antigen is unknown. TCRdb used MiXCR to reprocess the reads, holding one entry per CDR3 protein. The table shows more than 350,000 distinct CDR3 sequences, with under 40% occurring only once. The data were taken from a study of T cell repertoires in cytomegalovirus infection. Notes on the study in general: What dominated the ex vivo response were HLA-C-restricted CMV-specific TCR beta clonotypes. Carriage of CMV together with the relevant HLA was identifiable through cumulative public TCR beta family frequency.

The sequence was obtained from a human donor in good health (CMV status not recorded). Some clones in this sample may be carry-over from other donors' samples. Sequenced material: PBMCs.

The CDR3 DNA sequence: TGTGCCAGCAGCGAGCCTCCCCATTCCTACGAGCAGTACTTC. Translation gives CASSEPPHSYEQYF. The chain links TRBV6-2 or TRBV6-3 to TRBJ2-7, with D unclear. The germline V and J ends were trimmed by 6 bases and 1 base, with 13 bases remaining between them. Germline assignment: CDR1 MNHEY and CDR2 SVGEGT. This CDR3 is built from 14 residues.